Here is one T cell receptor beta chain with its context. Its antigen is currently unknown. Sample-barcoded 5' priming and a J-beta primer mix drove a second PCR of roughly 7 to 11 cycles. TCRdb used MiXCR to reprocess the 5' RACE reads, holding one entry per CDR3 protein. The top ten hold about 4% of the sample, which has 1.5 million to 1.9 million distinct CDR3 sequences, under 55% seen once. Every sample gave at least 5 micrograms of total RNA when it was extracted. The CDR3 totals 18 residues. The junction had 12 bases not matched to a gene; V was cut back by 3 bases and J by 2 bases. CDR1 is MNHEY and CDR2 is SMNVEV in the germline V gene (reference sequence). The data stem from a study of blood T cells in healthy people across ages. Whole-study results and caveats: Conclusively comparing naive with antigen-experienced cells was impossible with unsorted PBMCs.

Sequencing was performed on blood. The V call is TRBV27, the J call TRBJ2-7; 11 bases fit TRBD2. This sequence was found in a young woman in good health. The DNA of the CDR3 is TGTGCCAGCAGTTTCCGAGCTAACCTAGCGGGAGGCGCCTACGAGCAGTACTTC. Translated, it gives CASSFRANLAGGAYEQYF.